These T cell receptor beta chains were read from a single sample in a study of identical twins. TCRdb ran MiXCR on the 5' RACE reads and lists one entry per CDR3 protein. The table lists about 450,000 distinct CDR3 sequences, around 18% of them singletons. Sequencing was carried out using naive T cells sorted from blood. All receptors come from a middle-aged man in good health. The CDR3 runs from the conserved cysteine through the conserved F or W. Each record gives: clone size, D gene, J gene, CDR3 length, V gene, CDR3 protein, CDR3 DNA. A D gene is named only where the DNA matches it firmly. Clone size is stated in some rows and not others, as once, few, many or a class when expanded.

size: .
D: .
J: TRBJ2-7
length: 14
V: TRBV6-5
CDR3: CASSYSIGSYEQYF
DNA: TGTGCCAGCAGTTACTCAATAGGGTCCTACGAGCAGTACTTC

size: few
D: TRBD2
J: TRBJ2-7
length: 14
V: TRBV6-4
CDR3: CASSPLASSYEQYF
DNA: TGTGCCAGCAGTCCACTAGCGAGTTCCTACGAGCAGTACTTC

size: many
D: .
J: TRBJ2-1
length: 14
V: TRBV29-1
CDR3: CSVASRSSYNEQFF
DNA: TGCAGCGTGGCCTCAAGGAGCTCCTACAATGAGCAGTTCTTC

size: few
D: .
J: TRBJ2-3
length: 12
V: TRBV24-1
CDR3: CATRSSADTQYF
DNA: TGTGCCACCAGGAGCAGCGCAGATACGCAGTATTTT

size: .
D: TRBD1
J: TRBJ2-7
length: 15
V: TRBV6-2/TRBV6-3
CDR3: CASSYPPTGLREQYF
DNA: TGTGCCAGCAGTTATCCGCCGACAGGGCTCCGCGAGCAGTACTTC

size: .
D: .
J: TRBJ1-1
length: 15
V: TRBV11-2
CDR3: CASSWEDGMITEAFF
DNA: TGTGCCAGCAGCTGGGAGGACGGGATGATCACTGAAGCTTTCTTT

size: many
D: .
J: TRBJ2-7
length: 11
V: TRBV20-1
CDR3: CSARGLPEQYF
DNA: TGCAGTGCTAGGGGACTTCCCGAGCAGTACTTC

size: many
D: TRBD1
J: TRBJ2-3
length: 15
V: TRBV4-1
CDR3: CASSQEDRGGDTQYF
DNA: TGCGCCAGCAGCCAAGAGGACAGGGGCGGAGATACGCAGTATTTT

size: few
D: .
J: TRBJ2-1
length: 14
V: TRBV6-1
CDR3: CASTSFGGRNEQFF
DNA: TGTGCCAGCACCTCTTTTGGGGGCCGGAATGAGCAGTTCTTC

size: many
D: TRBD2
J: TRBJ2-3
length: 18
V: TRBV18
CDR3: CASSPRLAIRQHTDTQYF
DNA: TGTGCCAGCTCACCACGACTAGCGATTCGGCAACACACAGATACGCAGTATTTT

size: .
D: .
J: TRBJ2-1
length: 15
V: TRBV5-1
CDR3: CASSLASGEYNEQFF
DNA: TGCGCCAGCAGCTTGGCCAGCGGAGAATACAATGAGCAGTTCTTC